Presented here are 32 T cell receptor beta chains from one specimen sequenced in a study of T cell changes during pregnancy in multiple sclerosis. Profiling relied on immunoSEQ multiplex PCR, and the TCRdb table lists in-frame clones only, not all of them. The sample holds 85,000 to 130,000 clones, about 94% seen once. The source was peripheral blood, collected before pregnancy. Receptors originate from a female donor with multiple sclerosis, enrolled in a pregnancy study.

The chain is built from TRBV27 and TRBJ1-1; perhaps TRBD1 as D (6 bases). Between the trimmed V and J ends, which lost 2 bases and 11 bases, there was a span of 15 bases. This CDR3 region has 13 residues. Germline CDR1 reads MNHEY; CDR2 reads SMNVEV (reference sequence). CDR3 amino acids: CASSLPGTKKAFF. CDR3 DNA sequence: TGTGCCAGCAGTTTACCCGGGACAAAGAAGGCTTTCTTT.

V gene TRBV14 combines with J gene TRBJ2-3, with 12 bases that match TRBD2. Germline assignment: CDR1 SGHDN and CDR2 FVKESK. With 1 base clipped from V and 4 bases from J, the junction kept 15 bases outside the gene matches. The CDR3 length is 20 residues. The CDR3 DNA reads TGTGCCAGCAGCCAAGCCGTAGCTAGCGGGAGGGCCAAGTTCGCAGATACGCAGTATTTT. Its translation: CASSQAVASGRAKFADTQYF.

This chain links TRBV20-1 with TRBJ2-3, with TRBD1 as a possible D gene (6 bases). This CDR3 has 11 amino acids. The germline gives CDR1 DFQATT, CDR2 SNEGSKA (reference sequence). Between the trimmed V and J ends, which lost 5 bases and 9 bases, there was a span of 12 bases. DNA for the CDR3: TGCAGTGCTGCCGAGGGGACAACGCAGTATTTT. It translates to CSAAEGTTQYF.

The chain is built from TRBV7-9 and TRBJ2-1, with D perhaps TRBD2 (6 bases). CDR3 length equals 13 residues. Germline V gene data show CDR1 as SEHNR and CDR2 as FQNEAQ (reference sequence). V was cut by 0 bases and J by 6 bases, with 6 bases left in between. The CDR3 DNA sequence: TGTGCCAGCAGCTTAGCGGGGGGCAATGAGCAGTTCTTC. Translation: CASSLAGGNEQFF.

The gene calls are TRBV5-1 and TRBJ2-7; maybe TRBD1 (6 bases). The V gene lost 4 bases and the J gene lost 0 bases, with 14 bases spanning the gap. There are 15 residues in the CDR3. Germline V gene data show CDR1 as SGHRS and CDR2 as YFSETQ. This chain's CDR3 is CASSPGRGSSYEQYF. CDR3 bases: TGCGCCAGCAGCCCCGGTAGGGGGAGCTCCTACGAGCAGTACTTC.

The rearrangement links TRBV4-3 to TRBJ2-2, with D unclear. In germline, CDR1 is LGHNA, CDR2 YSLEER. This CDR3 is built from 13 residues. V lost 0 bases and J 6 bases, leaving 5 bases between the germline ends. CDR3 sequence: CASSQDIPGELFF. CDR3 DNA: TGCGCCAGCAGCCAAGATATTCCCGGGGAGCTGTTTTTT.

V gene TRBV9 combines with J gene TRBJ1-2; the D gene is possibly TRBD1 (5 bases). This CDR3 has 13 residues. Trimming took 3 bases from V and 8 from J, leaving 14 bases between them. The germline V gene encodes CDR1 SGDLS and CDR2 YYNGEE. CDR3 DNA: TGTGCCAGCAGCGAAAGCATGGGGGGGGGCTACACCTTC. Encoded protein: CASSESMGGGYTF.

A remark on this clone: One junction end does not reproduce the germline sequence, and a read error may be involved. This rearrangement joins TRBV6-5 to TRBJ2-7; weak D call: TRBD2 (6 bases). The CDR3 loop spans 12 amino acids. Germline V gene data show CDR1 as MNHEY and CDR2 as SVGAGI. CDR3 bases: TGTGCCAGCAGTTACCCGGGACTCTCTCCGTTCTTC. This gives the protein CASSYPGLSPFF.

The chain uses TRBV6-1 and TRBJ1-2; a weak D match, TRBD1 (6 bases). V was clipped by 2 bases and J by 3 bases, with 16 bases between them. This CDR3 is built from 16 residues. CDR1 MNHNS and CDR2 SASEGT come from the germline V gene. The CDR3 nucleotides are TGTGCCAGCAGTGAAAGGGGGGGGCCGAATTACTATGGCTACACCTTC. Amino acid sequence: CASSERGGPNYYGYTF.

CDR3 sequence: CASKGEESYEQYF. The CDR3 bases are TGTGCCAGCAAAGGAGAGGAGTCCTACGAGCAGTACTTC. The chain uses TRBV7-8 and TRBJ2-7; D uncertain. V was pared by 7 bases and J by 1 base, with 11 bases between. This CDR3 spans 13 amino acids. Germline CDR1 is SGHVS and CDR2 is FQNEAQ.

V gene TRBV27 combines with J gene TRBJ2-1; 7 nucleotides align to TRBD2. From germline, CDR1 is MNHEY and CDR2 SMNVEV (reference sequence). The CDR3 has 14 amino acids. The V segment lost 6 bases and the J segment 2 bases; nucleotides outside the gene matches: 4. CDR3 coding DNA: TGTGCCAGCAGGGCGGGAGACCCCTACAATGAGCAGTTCTTC. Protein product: CASRAGDPYNEQFF.

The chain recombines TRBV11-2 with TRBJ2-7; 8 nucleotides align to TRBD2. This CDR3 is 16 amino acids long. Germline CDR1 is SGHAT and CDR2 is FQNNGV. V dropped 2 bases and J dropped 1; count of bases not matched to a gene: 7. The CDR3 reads CASSLKTGGRSYEQYF. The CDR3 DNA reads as TGTGCCAGCAGCTTAAAGACGGGGGGGAGGTCCTACGAGCAGTACTTC. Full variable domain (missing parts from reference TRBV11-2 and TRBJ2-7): EAGVAQSPRYKIIEKRQSVAFWCNPISGHATLYWYQQILGQGPKLLIQFQNNGVVDDSQLPKDRFSAERLKGVDSTLKIQPAKLEDSAVYLCASSLKTGGRSYEQYFGPGTRLTVT.

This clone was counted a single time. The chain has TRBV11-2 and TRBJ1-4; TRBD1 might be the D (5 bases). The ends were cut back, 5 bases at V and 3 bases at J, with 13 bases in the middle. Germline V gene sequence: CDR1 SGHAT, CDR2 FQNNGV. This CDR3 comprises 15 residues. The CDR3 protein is CASSAGLRANEKLFF. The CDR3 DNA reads TGTGCCAGCAGCGCAGGGCTTAGGGCTAATGAAAAACTGTTTTTT.

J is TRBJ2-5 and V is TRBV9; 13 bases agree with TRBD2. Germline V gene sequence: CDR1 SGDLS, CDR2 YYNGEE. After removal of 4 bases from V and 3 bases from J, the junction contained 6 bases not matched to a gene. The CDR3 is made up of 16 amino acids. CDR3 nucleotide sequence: TGTGCCAGCAGCTGGACTAGCGGGGGCTCAAAAGAGACCCAGTACTTC. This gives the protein CASSWTSGGSKETQYF.

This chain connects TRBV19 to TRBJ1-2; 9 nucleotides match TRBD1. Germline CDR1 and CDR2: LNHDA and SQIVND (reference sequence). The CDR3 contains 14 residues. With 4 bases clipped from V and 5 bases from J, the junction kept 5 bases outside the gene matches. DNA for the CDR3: TGTGCCAGTAGTACCCCGGACAGGGGATATGGCTACACCTTC. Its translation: CASSTPDRGYGYTF.

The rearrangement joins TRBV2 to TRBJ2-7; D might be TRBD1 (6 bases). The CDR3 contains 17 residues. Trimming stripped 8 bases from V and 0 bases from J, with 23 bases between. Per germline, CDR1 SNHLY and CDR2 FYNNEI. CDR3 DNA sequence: TGTGCCAGCCTGTCTTTTCTCGGGGACACTAACTCCTACGAGCAGTACTTC. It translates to CASLSFLGDTNSYEQYF.

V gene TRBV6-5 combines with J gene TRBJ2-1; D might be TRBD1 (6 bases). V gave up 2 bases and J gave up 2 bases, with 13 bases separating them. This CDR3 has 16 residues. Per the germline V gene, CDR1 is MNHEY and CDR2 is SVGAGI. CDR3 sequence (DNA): TGTGCCAGCAGTTACCGCAGGGACATGACCTACAATGAGCAGTTCTTC. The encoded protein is CASSYRRDMTYNEQFF.

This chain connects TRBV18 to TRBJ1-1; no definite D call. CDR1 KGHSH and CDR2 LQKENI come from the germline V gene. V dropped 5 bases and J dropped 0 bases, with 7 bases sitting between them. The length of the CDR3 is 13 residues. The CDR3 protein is CASSSTVNTEAFF. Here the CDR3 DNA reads TGTGCCAGCTCATCCACAGTGAACACTGAAGCTTTCTTT.

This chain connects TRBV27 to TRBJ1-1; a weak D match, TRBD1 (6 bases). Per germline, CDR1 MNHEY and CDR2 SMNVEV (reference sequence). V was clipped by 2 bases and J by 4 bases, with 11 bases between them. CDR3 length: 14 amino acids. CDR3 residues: CASSLNRVATEAFF. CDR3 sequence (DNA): TGTGCCAGCAGTTTAAACAGGGTAGCCACTGAAGCTTTCTTT.

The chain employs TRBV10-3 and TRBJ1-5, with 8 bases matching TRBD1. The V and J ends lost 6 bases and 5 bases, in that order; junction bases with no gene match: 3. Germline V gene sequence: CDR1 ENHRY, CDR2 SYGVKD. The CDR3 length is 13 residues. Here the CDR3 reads CAISTGGDQPQHF. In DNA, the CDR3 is TGTGCCATCAGCACAGGGGGTGATCAGCCCCAGCATTTT.

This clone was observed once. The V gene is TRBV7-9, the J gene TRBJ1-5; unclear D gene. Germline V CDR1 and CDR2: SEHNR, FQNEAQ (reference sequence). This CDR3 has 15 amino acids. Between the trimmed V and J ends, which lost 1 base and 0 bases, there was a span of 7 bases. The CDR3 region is CASSLGGNSNQPQHF. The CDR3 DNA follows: TGTGCCAGCAGCTTAGGAGGGAATAGCAATCAGCCCCAGCATTTT.

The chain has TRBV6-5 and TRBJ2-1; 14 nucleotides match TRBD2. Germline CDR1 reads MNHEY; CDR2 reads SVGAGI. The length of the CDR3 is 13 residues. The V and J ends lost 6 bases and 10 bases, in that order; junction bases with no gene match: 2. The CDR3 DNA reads TGTGCCAGCAGCAGACTAGCGGGAGGGGAGCAGTTCTTC. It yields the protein CASSRLAGGEQFF.

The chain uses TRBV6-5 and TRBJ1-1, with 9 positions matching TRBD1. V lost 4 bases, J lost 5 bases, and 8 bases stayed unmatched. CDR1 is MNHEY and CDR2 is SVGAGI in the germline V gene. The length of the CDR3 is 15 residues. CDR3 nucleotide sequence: TGTGCCAGCAGTTCTACCGGGACAGGGAGAACTGAAGCTTTCTTT. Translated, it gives CASSSTGTGRTEAFF.

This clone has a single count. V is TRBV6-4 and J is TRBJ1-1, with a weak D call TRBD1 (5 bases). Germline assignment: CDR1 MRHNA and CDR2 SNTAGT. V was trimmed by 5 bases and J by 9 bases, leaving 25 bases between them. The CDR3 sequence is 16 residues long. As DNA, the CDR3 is TGTGCCAGCAGTCCTAGATGGGACTCTCACCCCCTCCAAGCTTTCTTT. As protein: CASSPRWDSHPLQAFF.

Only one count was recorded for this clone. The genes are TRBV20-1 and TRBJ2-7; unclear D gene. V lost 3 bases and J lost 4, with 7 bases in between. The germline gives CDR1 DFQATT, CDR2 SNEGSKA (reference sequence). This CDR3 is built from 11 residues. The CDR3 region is CSARAGYEQYF. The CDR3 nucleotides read TGCAGTGCTAGGGCCGGGTACGAGCAGTACTTC.

CDR3 nucleotide sequence: TGTGCCAGCAGCGACCACGGCCGGACAGGGGAGGGTGGCTACACCTTC. It codes for CASSDHGRTGEGGYTF. The chain has TRBV9 and TRBJ1-2; 9 bases line up with TRBD1. This CDR3 region has 16 residues. CDR1 is SGDLS and CDR2 is YYNGEE in the germline V gene. J gave up 7 bases and V 3 bases, and 13 bases lay outside the gene matches.

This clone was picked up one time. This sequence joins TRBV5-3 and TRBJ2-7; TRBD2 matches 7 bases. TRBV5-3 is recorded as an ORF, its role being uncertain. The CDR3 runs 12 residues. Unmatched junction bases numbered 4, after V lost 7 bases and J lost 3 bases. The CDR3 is CARQSGNYEQYF. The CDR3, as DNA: TGTGCCAGACAAAGCGGGAACTACGAGCAGTACTTC.

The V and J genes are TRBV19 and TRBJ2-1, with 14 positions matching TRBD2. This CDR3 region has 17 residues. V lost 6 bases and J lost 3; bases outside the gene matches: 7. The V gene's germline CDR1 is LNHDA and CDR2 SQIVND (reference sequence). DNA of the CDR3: TGTGCCAGTAGGCGGGGACTAGCGGGAGTCCGCTACAATGAGCAGTTCTTC. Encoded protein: CASRRGLAGVRYNEQFF.

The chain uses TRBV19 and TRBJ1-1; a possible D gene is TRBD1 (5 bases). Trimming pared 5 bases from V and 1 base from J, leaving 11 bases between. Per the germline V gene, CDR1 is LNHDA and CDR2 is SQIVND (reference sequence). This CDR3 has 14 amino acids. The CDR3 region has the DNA TGTGCCAGTAGTCCCGGGGGATCGAACACTGAAGCTTTCTTT. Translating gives CASSPGGSNTEAFF.

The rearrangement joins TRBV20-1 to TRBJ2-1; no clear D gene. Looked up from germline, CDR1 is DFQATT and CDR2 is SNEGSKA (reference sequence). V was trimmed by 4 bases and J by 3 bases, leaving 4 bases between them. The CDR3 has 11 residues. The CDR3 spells CSATVYNEQFF. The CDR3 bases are TGCAGTGCTACCGTCTACAATGAGCAGTTCTTC.

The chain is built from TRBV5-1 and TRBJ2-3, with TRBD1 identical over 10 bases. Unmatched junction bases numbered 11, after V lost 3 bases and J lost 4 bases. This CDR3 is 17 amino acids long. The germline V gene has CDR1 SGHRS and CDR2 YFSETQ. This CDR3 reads CASSSIPSTGGADTQYF. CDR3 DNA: TGCGCCAGCAGCTCCATTCCATCGACAGGGGGCGCAGATACGCAGTATTTT.

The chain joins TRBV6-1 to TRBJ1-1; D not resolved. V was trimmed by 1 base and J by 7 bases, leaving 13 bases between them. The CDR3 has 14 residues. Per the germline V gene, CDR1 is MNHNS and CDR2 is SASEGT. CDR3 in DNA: TGTGCCAGCAGTGAAGTGAGCGGACGGTTTGAAGCTTTCTTT. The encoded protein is CASSEVSGRFEAFF.